This T cell receptor (beta chain) stems from a study of long-term antiretroviral therapy in people with HIV. General study points: Subsequent to ART, diversity was augmented yet persisted below that of transplant donor controls. HIV repertoires showed narrower CDR3 length ranges than controls. Clones that had undergone expansion before ART dominated the repertoire at all time points. Data on ART adherence, viral resistance or therapy changes were unavailable.

Version v3.0 of the immunoSEQ assay was performed at survey level. Only in-frame clones appear in the TCRdb table, and some are missing; sequencing was by immunoSEQ multiplex PCR. The table has about 34,000 clones, approximately 93% seen once. This clone appeared a single time. Its antigen is not identified. The sequences come from unsorted PBMCs, collected just over 5 years after starting antiretroviral therapy. The origin of this receptor is a woman aged 45-65 years with HIV.

The CDR3 protein is CASSNRDRGQHEQYF. The DNA of the CDR3 is TGTGCCAGCAGCAACCGGGACAGGGGGCAGCACGAGCAGTACTTC. The chain is built from TRBV7-9 and TRBJ2-7; 12 positions match TRBD1. The CDR3 sequence is 15 residues long. V lost 5 bases, J lost 5 bases, and 7 bases stayed unmatched. Per the germline V gene, CDR1 is SEHNR and CDR2 is FQNEAQ (reference sequence).